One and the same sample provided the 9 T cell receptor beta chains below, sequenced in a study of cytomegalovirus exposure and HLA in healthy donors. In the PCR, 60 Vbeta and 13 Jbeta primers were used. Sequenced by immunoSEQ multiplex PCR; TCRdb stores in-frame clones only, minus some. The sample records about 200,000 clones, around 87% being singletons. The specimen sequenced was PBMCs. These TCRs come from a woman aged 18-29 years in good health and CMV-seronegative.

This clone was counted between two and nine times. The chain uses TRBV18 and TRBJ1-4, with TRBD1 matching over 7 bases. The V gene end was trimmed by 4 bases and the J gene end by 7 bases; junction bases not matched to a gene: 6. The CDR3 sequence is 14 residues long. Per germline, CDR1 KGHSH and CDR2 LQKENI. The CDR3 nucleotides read TGTGCCAGCTCACGAGGGGGCGCAGGTGAAAAACTGTTTTTT. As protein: CASSRGGAGEKLFF.

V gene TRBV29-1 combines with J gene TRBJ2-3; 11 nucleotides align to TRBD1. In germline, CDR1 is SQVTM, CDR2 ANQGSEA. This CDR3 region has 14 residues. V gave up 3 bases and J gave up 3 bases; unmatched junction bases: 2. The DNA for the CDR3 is TGCAGCGTTGAGGGGACAGGGGGGACAGATACGCAGTATTTT. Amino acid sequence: CSVEGTGGTDTQYF.

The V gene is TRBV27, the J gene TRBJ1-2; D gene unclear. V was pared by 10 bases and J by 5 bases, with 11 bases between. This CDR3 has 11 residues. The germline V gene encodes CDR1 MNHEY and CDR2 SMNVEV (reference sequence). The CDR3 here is CAISSGYGYTF. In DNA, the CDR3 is TGTGCCATCTCGTCGGGATATGGCTACACCTTC.

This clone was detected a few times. This CDR3 is CASSLTRTTAFF. As DNA, the CDR3 is TGCGCCAGCAGCTTAACTCGGACAACGGCTTTCTTT. V usage is TRBV5-1 and J usage is TRBJ1-1; tentatively, D is TRBD1 (5 bases). The CDR3 is 12 amino acids. V gave up 2 bases and J gave up 11 bases, with 13 bases separating them. The V gene's germline CDR1 is SGHRS and CDR2 YFSETQ.

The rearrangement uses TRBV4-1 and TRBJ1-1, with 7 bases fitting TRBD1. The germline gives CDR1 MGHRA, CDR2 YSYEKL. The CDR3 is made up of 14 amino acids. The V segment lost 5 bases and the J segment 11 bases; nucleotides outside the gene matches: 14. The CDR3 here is CASSNSLRGGVAFF. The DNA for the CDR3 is TGCGCCAGCAGCAATTCCCTGAGAGGGGGCGTTGCTTTCTTT.

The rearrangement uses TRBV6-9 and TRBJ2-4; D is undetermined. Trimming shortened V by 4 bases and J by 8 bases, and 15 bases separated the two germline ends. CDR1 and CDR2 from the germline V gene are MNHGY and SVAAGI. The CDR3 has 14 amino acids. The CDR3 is CASSCQTETHIQYF. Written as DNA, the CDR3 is TGTGCCAGCAGTTGCCAGACGGAGACCCACATTCAGTACTTC.

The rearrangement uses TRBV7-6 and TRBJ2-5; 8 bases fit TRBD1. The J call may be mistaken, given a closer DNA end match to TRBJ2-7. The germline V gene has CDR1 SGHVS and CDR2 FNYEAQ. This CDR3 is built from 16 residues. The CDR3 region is CASSFQGAPSSYEQYF. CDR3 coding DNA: TGTGCCAGCAGCTTTCAGGGGGCACCGAGCTCCTACGAGCAGTACTTC.

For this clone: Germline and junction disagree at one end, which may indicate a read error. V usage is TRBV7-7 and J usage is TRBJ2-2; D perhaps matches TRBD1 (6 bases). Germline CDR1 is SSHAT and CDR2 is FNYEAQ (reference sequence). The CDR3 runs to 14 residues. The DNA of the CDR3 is TGTGCTAGCAGCCCCCCAGGGGACACCGGGGAGCTGTTTTTT. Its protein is CASSPPGDTGELFF. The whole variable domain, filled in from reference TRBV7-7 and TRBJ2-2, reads GAGVSQSPRYKVTKRGQDVTLRCDPISSHATLYWYQQALGQGPEFLTYFNYEAQPDKSGLPSDRFSAERPEGSISTLTIQRTEQRDSAMYRCASSPPGDTGELFFGEGSRLTVL.

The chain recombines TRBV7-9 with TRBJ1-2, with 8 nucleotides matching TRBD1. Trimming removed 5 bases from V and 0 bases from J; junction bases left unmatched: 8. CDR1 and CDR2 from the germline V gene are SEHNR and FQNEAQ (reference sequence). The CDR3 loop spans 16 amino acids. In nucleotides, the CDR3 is TGTGCCAGCAGCGGACCCGGGACAGGAGCTAACTATGGCTACACCTTC. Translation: CASSGPGTGANYGYTF.